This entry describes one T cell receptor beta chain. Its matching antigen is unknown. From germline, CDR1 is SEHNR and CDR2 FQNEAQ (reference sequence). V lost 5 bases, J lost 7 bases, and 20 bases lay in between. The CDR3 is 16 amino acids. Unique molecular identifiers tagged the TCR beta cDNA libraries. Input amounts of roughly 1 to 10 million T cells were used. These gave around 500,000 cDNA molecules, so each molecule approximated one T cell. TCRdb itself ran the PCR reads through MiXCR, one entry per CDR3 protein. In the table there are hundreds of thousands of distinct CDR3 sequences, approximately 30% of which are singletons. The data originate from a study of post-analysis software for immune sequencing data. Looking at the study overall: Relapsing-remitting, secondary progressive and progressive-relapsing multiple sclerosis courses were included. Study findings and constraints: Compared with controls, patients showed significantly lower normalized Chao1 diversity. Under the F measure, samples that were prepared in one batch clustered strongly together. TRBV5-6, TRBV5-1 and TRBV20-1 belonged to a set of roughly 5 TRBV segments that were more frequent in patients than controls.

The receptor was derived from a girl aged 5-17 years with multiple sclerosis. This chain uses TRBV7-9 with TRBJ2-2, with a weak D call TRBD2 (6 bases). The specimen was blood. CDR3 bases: TGTGCCAGCAGCATCGGGACTCCGTATGGCGGCGGGGAGCTGTTTTTT. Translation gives CASSIGTPYGGGELFF.